Presented here are 11 T cell receptor beta chains from one specimen sequenced in a study of blood T cell repertoires in COVID-19. Repertoires were generated with immunoSEQ multiplex PCR, while TCRdb's copy carries only in-frame clones and drops some. The table shows 110,000 or so clones, with approximately 80% occurring only once. The sequenced sample was peripheral blood. These receptors were collected from a woman aged 40 to 50 with acute or convalescent COVID-19.

The rearrangement links TRBV12-3 or TRBV12-4 to TRBJ1-1; 8 nucleotides line up with TRBD1. The CDR3 runs 13 residues. Germline trimming cut 5 bases from V and 3 bases from J; bases unmatched to any gene: 2. For the CDR3, the DNA is TGTGCCAGCAGTCCAGGGGGCTACACTGAAGCTTTCTTT. Residues: CASSPGGYTEAFF.

The chain employs TRBV15 and TRBJ1-3; weak D call: TRBD1 (5 bases). Germline lookup yields CDR1 LNHNV and CDR2 YYDKDF (reference sequence). The V and J ends lost 0 bases and 2 bases respectively, with 14 bases between them. The CDR3 extends over 17 amino acids. The CDR3 here is CATSRDFNTRAGNTIYF. CDR3 DNA: TGTGCCACCAGCAGAGATTTTAATACCAGGGCTGGAAACACCATATATTTT.

The V call is TRBV27, the J call TRBJ1-2, with D hard to call. There are 15 residues in the CDR3. V lost 3 bases, J lost 5 bases, and 16 bases lay in between. Germline lookup yields CDR1 MNHEY and CDR2 SMNVEV (reference sequence). The CDR3 sequence is CASSFNSGISYGYTF. CDR3 nucleotides: TGTGCCAGCAGTTTTAATTCCGGGATTTCGTATGGCTACACCTTC.

This clone was detected only a few times. This chain links TRBV3-1 (or the pseudogene TRBV3-2) with TRBJ1-6; unclear D gene. Germline V gene lookup returns CDR1 LGHDT and CDR2 YNNKEL (reference sequence). This CDR3 has 14 amino acids. The ends were cut back, 4 bases at V and 7 bases at J, with 11 bases in the middle. CDR3 coding DNA: TGTGCCAGCAGCCCGTACAGTGGGAATTCACCCCTCCACTTT. Its protein product is CASSPYSGNSPLHF.

The V gene is TRBV5-8, the J gene TRBJ1-2, with D tentatively TRBD1 (5 bases). Germline loops: CDR1 SGHTS, CDR2 YDEGEE. V was clipped by 0 bases and J by 0 bases, with 6 bases between them. This CDR3 is built from 14 residues. This chain's CDR3 is CASSLGQSNYGYTF. As DNA, the CDR3 is TGTGCCAGCAGCTTGGGACAGTCTAACTATGGCTACACCTTC.

The rearrangement uses TRBV19 and TRBJ1-1, with D perhaps TRBD1 (6 bases). Deletions cut 6 bases from V and 7 bases from J, with 18 bases between. The CDR3 has 14 amino acids. Germline V gives CDR1 LNHDA, CDR2 SQIVND (reference sequence). CDR3 nucleotides: TGTGCCAGTAGCATTTCCCGACAGGTCCTTGAAGCTTTCTTT. Amino acids: CASSISRQVLEAFF.

V and J are TRBV14 and TRBJ1-1, with D tentatively TRBD1 (5 bases). The CDR3 length is 17 residues. CDR1 and CDR2 from the germline V gene are SGHDN and FVKESK. The V gene lost 2 bases and the J gene lost 0 bases, with 16 bases spanning the gap. The CDR3 spells CASSQKGSRGMNTEAFF. The DNA for the CDR3 is TGTGCCAGCAGCCAAAAGGGGTCAAGGGGCATGAACACTGAAGCTTTCTTT.

The chain couples TRBV27 to TRBJ2-7, with TRBD2 matching over 9 bases. CDR1 is MNHEY and CDR2 is SMNVEV in the germline V gene (reference sequence). V gave up 4 bases and J gave up 3 bases; unmatched junction bases: 4. The CDR3 extends over 14 amino acids. This chain's CDR3 is CASSSGSGGYEQYF. In nucleotides, the CDR3 is TGTGCCAGCAGTTCCGGTAGCGGGGGCTACGAGCAGTACTTC.

The J gene is TRBJ2-7, the V gene TRBV2; 10 nucleotides line up with TRBD2. V was clipped by 6 bases and J by 2 bases; unmatched bases: 7. The CDR3 covers 15 residues. Germline lookup yields CDR1 SNHLY and CDR2 FYNNEI. The CDR3 loop is CASSPLAGATYEQYF. The CDR3 bases are TGTGCCAGCAGCCCGCTAGCGGGGGCAACCTACGAGCAGTACTTC.

The chain recombines TRBV25-1 with TRBJ1-6; D is undetermined. The length of the CDR3 is 16 residues. The V and J ends lost 3 bases and 9 bases respectively, with 18 bases between them. Germline CDR1 and CDR2: MGHDK and SYGVNS. The CDR3 here is CASSDPERYVPSPLHF. For the CDR3, the DNA is TGTGCCAGCAGTGATCCCGAACGGTACGTACCTTCACCCCTCCACTTT. Complete variable domain (other parts from reference TRBV25-1 and TRBJ1-6): EADIYQTPRYLVIGTGKKITLECSQTMGHDKMYWYQQDPGMELHLIHYSYGVNSTEKGDLSSESTVSRIRTEHFPLTLESARPSHTSQYLCASSDPERYVPSPLHFGNGTRLTVT.

This chain connects TRBV21-1 to TRBJ1-1; TRBD1 was called by the table and not checked on the DNA. TRBV21-1 is recorded as a pseudogene. This CDR3 spans 12 amino acids. CDR3 protein: CASSKGQVLAFF. The CDR3 coding sequence is TGTGCCAGCAGCAAAGGACAGGTCTTAGCTTTCTTT.